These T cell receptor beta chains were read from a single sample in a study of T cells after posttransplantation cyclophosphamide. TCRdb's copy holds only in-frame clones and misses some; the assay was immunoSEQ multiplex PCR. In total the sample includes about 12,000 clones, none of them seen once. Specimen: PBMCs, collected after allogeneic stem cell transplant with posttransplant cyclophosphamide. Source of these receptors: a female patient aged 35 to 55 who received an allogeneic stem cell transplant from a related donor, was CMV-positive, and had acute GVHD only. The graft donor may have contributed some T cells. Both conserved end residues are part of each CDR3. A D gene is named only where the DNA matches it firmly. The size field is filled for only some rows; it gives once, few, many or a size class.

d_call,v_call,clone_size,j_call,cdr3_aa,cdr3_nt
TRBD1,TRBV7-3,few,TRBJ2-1,CASSPTGDKGNEQFF,TGTGCCAGCAGTCCGACAGGGGATAAGGGCAATGAGCAGTTCTTC
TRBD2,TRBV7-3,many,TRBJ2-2,CASSSGGGGDTGELFF,TGTGCCAGCAGCTCCGGGGGCGGGGGGGACACCGGGGAGCTGTTTTTT
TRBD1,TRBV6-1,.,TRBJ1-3,CASSERTGVGNTIYF,TGTGCCAGCAGTGAAAGGACAGGGGTCGGAAACACCATATATTTT
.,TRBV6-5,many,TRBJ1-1,CASSSPGLYTEAFF,TGTGCCAGCAGTTCTCCGGGACTCTACACTGAAGCTTTCTTT
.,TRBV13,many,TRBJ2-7,CASSLSLAGYEQYF,TGTGCCAGCAGCTTATCACTAGCTGGTTACGAGCAGTACTTC
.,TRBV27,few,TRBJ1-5,CASSTGSGGNQPQHF,TGTGCCAGCAGCACAGGGTCGGGCGGCAATCAGCCCCAGCATTTT
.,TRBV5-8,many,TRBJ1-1,CASRVGGGSTEAFF,TGTGCCAGCAGGGTAGGCGGGGGAAGCACTGAAGCTTTCTTT
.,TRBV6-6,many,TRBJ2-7,CASSYYPGSYEQYF,TGTGCCAGCAGTTACTATCCAGGATCCTACGAGCAGTACTTC
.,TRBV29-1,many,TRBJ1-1,CSVVAGDEEAFF,TGCAGCGTTGTCGCGGGGGACGAAGAAGCTTTCTTT
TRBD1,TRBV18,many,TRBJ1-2,CASSRGQRSRGYTF,TGTGCCAGCTCACGGGGACAGCGGAGCCGGGGCTACACCTTC
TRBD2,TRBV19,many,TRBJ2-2,CASSTASGVGGELFF,TGTGCCAGTAGTACGGCTAGCGGGGTGGGCGGGGAGCTGTTTTTT
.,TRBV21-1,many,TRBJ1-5,CASSKRWQGLLGGNQPQHF,TGTGCCAGCAGCAAACGTTGGCAGGGATTATTAGGGGGCAATCAGCCCCAGCATTTT
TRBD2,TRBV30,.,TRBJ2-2,CAWSVSGTTILGGELFF,TGTGCCTGGAGTGTATCCGGGACTACCATTTTAGGCGGGGAGCTGTTTTTT
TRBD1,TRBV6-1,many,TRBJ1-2,CASSRTGNGYTF,TGTGCCAGCAGTAGGACAGGTAATGGCTACACCTTC
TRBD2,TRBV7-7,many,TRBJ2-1,CASSSGLADYNEQFF,TGTGCTAGCAGCTCCGGACTAGCGGACTACAATGAGCAGTTCTTC
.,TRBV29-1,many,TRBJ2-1,CSVLRSSGGTEQFF,TGCAGCGTCCTTCGCTCGTCCGGCGGCACTGAGCAGTTCTTC
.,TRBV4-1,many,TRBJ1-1,CASSQAGVGNTEAFF,TGCGCCAGCAGCCAAGCAGGGGTTGGGAACACTGAAGCTTTCTTT
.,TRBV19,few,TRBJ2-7,CASSIASGNTYEQYF,TGTGCCAGTAGTATAGCCAGCGGCAATACCTACGAGCAGTACTTC
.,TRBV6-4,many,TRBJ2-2,CASSADMNTGELFF,TGTGCCAGCAGTGCGGACATGAACACCGGGGAGCTGTTTTTT
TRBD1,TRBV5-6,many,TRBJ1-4,CASSFRDRDEKLFF,TGTGCCAGCAGCTTCCGGGACAGGGACGAAAAACTGTTTTTT
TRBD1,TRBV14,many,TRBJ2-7,CASSQGTGREQYF,TGTGCCAGCAGCCAAGGGACAGGGAGAGAGCAGTACTTC
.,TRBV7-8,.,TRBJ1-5,CASSLEGGALQHF,TGTGCCAGCAGCTTAGAAGGGGGAGCGCTCCAGCATTTT